The 32 T cell receptor beta chains below all came from one sample that was sequenced in a study of blood T cells in healthy people across ages. A sample-barcoded 5' primer and a J-beta primer mix were used in a second PCR of about 7 to 11 cycles. TCRdb re-analysed the 5' RACE reads in MiXCR, keeping a single row per CDR3 protein. The sample includes about 1.7 million distinct CDR3 sequences, approximately 28% of them seen just once. Sequencing input: blood. These receptors were obtained from a woman aged 30 to 39 in good health.

The chain is built from TRBV20-1 and TRBJ2-6; D is possibly TRBD2 (5 bases). The CDR3 extends over 18 amino acids. Germline CDR1 is DFQATT and CDR2 is SNEGSKA (reference sequence). Trimming pared 5 bases from V and 2 bases from J, leaving 22 bases between. CDR3 sequence (DNA): TGCAGTGCTCAACCCATACAGAGGGCGTCTGCTGGGGCCAACGTCCTGACTTTC. This codes for CSAQPIQRASAGANVLTF.

This clonotype was observed a few times. CDR3 residues: CASSLQREASGVVGQFF. Written as DNA, the CDR3 is TGTGCCAGCAGCCTACAGCGAGAAGCTAGCGGGGTGGTTGGGCAGTTCTTC. The chain joins TRBV14 to TRBJ2-1; the match to TRBD2 covers 9 bases. The CDR3 runs 17 residues. Germline CDR1 reads SGHDN; CDR2 reads FVKESK. J lost 12 bases, V lost 4 bases, and 19 bases had no gene match.

This clonotype was detected only a few times. The chain couples TRBV20-1 to TRBJ2-5; weak D call: TRBD1 (5 bases). The J call is doubtful: the DNA matches TRBJ2-7 better. Germline-derived CDR1 and CDR2 are DFQATT and SNEGSKA (reference sequence). The CDR3 has 14 residues. CDR3 DNA sequence: TGCAGTGCCCAGATTAGGGGATCCGCCTACGAGCAGTACTTC. As protein: CSAQIRGSAYEQYF.

The chain is built from TRBV20-1 and TRBJ2-7; 10 bases fit TRBD1. V lost 6 bases to trimming and J lost 3 bases; unmatched junction nucleotides: 5. The CDR3 contains 13 residues. Germline CDR1 and CDR2: DFQATT and SNEGSKA (reference sequence). The CDR3 spells CSAGRTGGYEQYV. For the CDR3, the DNA is TGCAGTGCCGGCAGGACAGGGGGCTACGAGCAGTACGTC.

This clonotype showed up just a few times. The rearrangement joins TRBV28 to TRBJ2-5; tentatively, D is TRBD2 (7 bases). This CDR3 is built from 15 residues. Between the trimmed V and J ends, which lost 2 bases and 1 base, there was a span of 11 bases. Germline V lookup: CDR1 MDHEN, CDR2 SYDVKM. DNA for the CDR3: TGTGCCAGCAGTTTAGCGGGGGCTACCCAAGAGACCCAGTACTTC. Its translation is CASSLAGATQETQYF.

V and J are TRBV12-3 or TRBV12-4 and TRBJ1-6; a weak D match, TRBD1 (5 bases). V dropped 4 bases and J dropped 6 bases, with 13 bases sitting between them. The CDR3 is made up of 15 amino acids. The CDR3 sequence: CASSSIPGLNSPLHF. DNA of the CDR3: TGTGCCAGCAGTTCAATACCGGGACTTAATTCACCCCTCCACTTT.

As for this clonotype: A read error may be the cause here, since a much bigger clone is one base away. The rearrangement uses TRBV7-6 and TRBJ2-5; no clear D gene. Judging by the DNA end, TRBJ2-7 fits better; the J call may be wrong. This CDR3 has 14 amino acids. The germline CDR1 and CDR2 sequences are SGHVS and FNYEAQ. The CDR3 coding sequence is TGTGCCAGCAGCTTATGGCCAGCAGGCTCCGAGCAGTACTTC. This encodes CASSLWPAGSEQYF.

This clonotype was seen a handful of times. The chain joins TRBV7-2 to TRBJ2-3; 7 nucleotides align to TRBD2. The germline V gene has CDR1 SGHTA and CDR2 FQGNSA. The V segment lost 1 base and the J segment 4 bases; nucleotides outside the gene matches: 8. The CDR3 loop spans 16 amino acids. CDR3 protein: CASSLGGGVFSDTQYF. The CDR3 DNA reads TGTGCCAGCAGCTTAGGGGGGGGGGTCTTCTCAGATACGCAGTATTTT.

This clonotype has a handful of counts. One end of the junction fails to match germline, which may point to a read error. The gene calls are TRBV6-2 or TRBV6-3 and TRBJ1-2; D remains unclear. Germline V CDR1 and CDR2: MNHEY, SVGEGT. The CDR3 contains 15 residues. DNA for the CDR3: TGTACCAGCAGTTACTCTCCTTCAAGCAACTATGGCTACACCTTC. Translating it yields CTSSYSPSSNYGYTF.

This clonotype appeared a few times. The chain uses TRBV6-1 and TRBJ1-2, with D perhaps matching TRBD1 (5 bases). Germline values: CDR1 MNHNS, CDR2 SASEGT. This CDR3 has 16 residues. Trimming left V 5 bases short and J 2 bases short, with 18 bases between. The CDR3 sequence is CASSFIFIGGNYGYTF. The CDR3 coding sequence is TGTGCCAGCAGTTTTATTTTTATCGGGGGAAACTATGGCTACACCTTC.

This sequence joins TRBV6-2 or TRBV6-3 and TRBJ1-5; 9 nucleotides line up with TRBD1. Trimming took 4 bases from V and 6 from J; bases not matched to a gene: 10. The CDR3 runs 16 residues. The germline gives CDR1 MNHEY, CDR2 SVGEGT. CDR3 DNA sequence: TGTGCCAGCAGTTCTCTTGACAGGGGGATGGGTCAGCCCCAGCATTTT. Its translation: CASSSLDRGMGQPQHF.

The chain couples TRBV29-1 to TRBJ2-1; TRBD2 might be the D (6 bases). The CDR3 totals 16 residues. Germline V gene lookup returns CDR1 SQVTM and CDR2 ANQGSEA. Between the trimmed V and J ends, which lost 6 bases and 4 bases, there was a span of 22 bases. The CDR3 region is CSVHPTGTVQYNEQFF. For the CDR3, the DNA is TGCAGCGTCCACCCCACCGGGACTGTACAATACAATGAGCAGTTCTTC.

As for this clonotype: At one of its ends the junction is not consistent with the germline gene, which may arise from a read error. The chain recombines TRBV7-9 with TRBJ1-1; D unclear. Germline CDR1 SEHNR, CDR2 FQNEAQ (reference sequence). The CDR3 has 13 residues. CDR3 bases: TGTGCCGGCAGCTTAGTAGGACCGGTTGAAGCTTTCTTT. Amino acids: CAGSLVGPVEAFF.

This chain links TRBV7-9 with TRBJ2-7; D may be TRBD1 (5 bases). The CDR3 covers 14 residues. Trimming removed 1 base at V and 4 bases at J, with 11 bases between. The V gene's germline CDR1 is SEHNR and CDR2 FQNEAQ (reference sequence). In DNA, the CDR3 is TGTGCCAGCAGCTTAGTGACAGCCCATTACGAGCAGTACTTC. It codes for CASSLVTAHYEQYF.

V gene TRBV30 combines with J gene TRBJ2-5; D is uncertain. Trimming stripped 2 bases from V and 0 bases from J, with 7 bases between. The CDR3 extends over 13 amino acids. From germline, CDR1 is GTSNPN and CDR2 SVGIG (reference sequence). The chain's CDR3 is CAWSQTNQETQYF. In DNA, the CDR3 is TGTGCCTGGAGTCAGACAAACCAAGAGACCCAGTACTTC.

The J gene is TRBJ2-5, the V gene TRBV20-1; 9 positions agree with TRBD2. CDR1 is DFQATT and CDR2 is SNEGSKA in the germline V gene (reference sequence). V was clipped by 5 bases and J by 2 bases; unmatched bases: 6. CDR3 length: 14 residues. In DNA form, the CDR3 reads TGCAGTGCTCACCAGACTAGCGGACAAGAGACCCAGTACTTC. It translates to CSAHQTSGQETQYF.

A few counts support this clonotype. The chain is built from TRBV29-1 and TRBJ2-2; 8 positions agree with TRBD2. This CDR3 has 12 residues. Germline trimming cut 7 bases from V and 5 bases from J; bases unmatched to any gene: 3. Germline V gives CDR1 SQVTM, CDR2 ANQGSEA. CDR3 coding DNA: TGCAGCGCAGCGGGGGCTACCGGGGAGCTGTTTTTT. This codes for CSAAGATGELFF.

Ten or more counts support this clonotype. The rearrangement joins TRBV15 to TRBJ2-7; TRBD1 matches at 10 bases. CDR1 and CDR2 from the germline V gene are LNHNV and YYDKDF (reference sequence). The CDR3 spans 16 residues. J gave up 2 bases and V 2 bases, and 6 bases lay outside the gene matches. The CDR3 region is CATSRPRQGATYEQYF. The CDR3 nucleotides read TGTGCCACCAGCAGACCCCGACAGGGGGCTACCTACGAGCAGTACTTC.

This clonotype was observed a few times. The chain carries TRBV6-6 and TRBJ2-1; D is possibly TRBD1 (7 bases). V gave up 6 bases and J gave up 4 bases, with 13 bases separating them. This CDR3 is 14 amino acids long. Germline CDR1 and CDR2: MNHNY and SVGAGI (reference sequence). The CDR3 loop reads CASRTTGRYNEQFF. CDR3 bases: TGTGCCAGCAGAACGACAGGGAGGTACAATGAGCAGTTCTTC.

The chain combines TRBV5-6 with TRBJ2-3; 10 bases align to TRBD2. This CDR3 has 16 amino acids. Germline assignment: CDR1 SGHDT and CDR2 YYEEEE. The ends lost 4 bases at V and 5 bases at J; junction bases unmatched: 10. The CDR3 spells CASSHRVLAGRDTQYF. The DNA for the CDR3 is TGTGCCAGCAGCCACCGTGTACTAGCGGGAAGAGATACGCAGTATTTT.

The sample holds a few counts of this clonotype. The chain combines TRBV10-1 with TRBJ2-3; D not certain. V lost 10 bases, J lost 5 bases, and 10 bases lay in between. Germline values: CDR1 WNHNN, CDR2 SYGVQD (reference sequence). CDR3 length: 11 amino acids. The CDR3 reads CATQSRDTQYF. In DNA form, the CDR3 reads TGCGCCACACAGAGCCGAGATACGCAGTATTTT.

Of note for this clonotype: This may arise from a read error, as a much more abundant clone is one base away. DNA for the CDR3: TGCGCCAGCAGTGAGCAATGGGGGCAGTACTTC. The encoded protein is CASSEQWGQYF. V is TRBV10-2 and J is TRBJ2-5; tentatively, D is TRBD1 or TRBD2 (5 bases each). From germline, CDR1 is WSHSY and CDR2 SAAADI. With 2 bases removed from V and 11 bases from J, the gap between germline ends came to 9 bases. CDR3 length: 11 amino acids.

With respect to this clonotype: A much larger clone is a single base away; this may be a read error. The chain has TRBV12-3 or TRBV12-4 and TRBJ2-3; a weak D match, TRBD2 (6 bases). CDR3 size: 14 residues. In DNA, the CDR3 is TGTGCCAGCAGTTTAACTAGCAGCACAGATACGGAGTATTTT. It codes for CASSLTSSTDTEYF.

The CDR3 is CSVGTPSTEAFF. The CDR3 DNA follows: TGCAGCGTCGGGACTCCGAGCACTGAAGCTTTCTTT. V and J are TRBV29-1 and TRBJ1-1, with a possible D match to TRBD1 (5 bases). The germline V and J ends were trimmed by 6 bases and 4 bases, with 12 bases remaining between them. CDR1 is SQVTM, CDR2 ANQGSEA, per germline. The CDR3 spans 12 residues.

J is TRBJ1-1 and V is TRBV20-1; D ambiguous. CDR3 length: 13 residues. Germline CDR1 DFQATT, CDR2 SNEGSKA (reference sequence). V was trimmed by 3 bases and J by 1 base, leaving 9 bases between them. This CDR3 is CSASPAWNTEAFF. CDR3 bases: TGCAGTGCTAGTCCGGCCTGGAACACTGAAGCTTTCTTT.

This clonotype was picked up many times. This chain uses TRBV20-1 with TRBJ2-5; the match to TRBD2 covers 11 bases. V shed 3 bases and J 3 bases; nucleotides not matched to a gene: 6. The germline CDR1 and CDR2 sequences are DFQATT and SNEGSKA (reference sequence). CDR3 length equals 15 residues. DNA of the CDR3: TGCAGTGCTAGTAGGCTAGCGGGGGGAAAAGAGACCCAGTACTTC. Its protein product is CSASRLAGGKETQYF.

In its sample, this clonotype was seen a few times. The rearrangement links TRBV7-9 to TRBJ2-3; D may be TRBD2 (6 bases). Germline V gene sequence: CDR1 SEHNR, CDR2 FQNEAQ (reference sequence). This CDR3 comprises 13 residues. V lost 0 bases, J lost 10 bases, and 11 bases lay in between. The CDR3 region is CASSLAGGPPQYF. DNA of the CDR3: TGTGCCAGCAGCTTAGCGGGGGGACCGCCGCAGTATTTT.

This clonotype was seen only a few times. The chain recombines TRBV7-2 with TRBJ2-3; 8 bases map to TRBD2. Trimming cost V 1 base and J 5 bases; bases outside gene matches: 11. This CDR3 has 17 amino acids. Germline-derived CDR1 and CDR2 are SGHTA and FQGNSA. The CDR3 loop is CASSLVLKRGGRDTQYF. For the CDR3, the DNA is TGTGCCAGCAGCTTAGTCTTGAAACGGGGGGGCAGAGATACGCAGTATTTT.

In its sample, this clonotype was seen many times. This chain joins TRBV30 and TRBJ1-5; weak D call: TRBD1 (6 bases). The CDR3 runs 13 residues. V lost 2 bases to trimming and J lost 2 bases, with 7 bases between them. Germline V gene data show CDR1 as GTSNPN and CDR2 as SVGIG (reference sequence). This CDR3 reads CAWSYRGNQPQHF. The CDR3 coding sequence is TGTGCCTGGAGTTACAGGGGCAATCAGCCCCAGCATTTT.

Many counts were recorded for this clonotype. This rearrangement joins TRBV12-3 or TRBV12-4 to TRBJ2-7; 13 bases line up with TRBD2. The CDR3 is made up of 14 amino acids. V shed 6 bases and J 6 bases; nucleotides not matched to a gene: 5. The CDR3 protein is CASSSGLAGVEQYF. The CDR3 nucleotides are TGTGCCAGCAGCTCCGGACTAGCGGGGGTCGAGCAGTACTTC.

This rearrangement joins TRBV18 to TRBJ2-7, with TRBD1 identical over 8 bases. CDR3 length equals 15 residues. The ends lost 3 bases at V and 4 bases at J; junction bases unmatched: 8. Germline V gene lookup returns CDR1 KGHSH and CDR2 LQKENI. The CDR3 DNA is TGTGCCAGCTCACCCTCGAGGACAGGGTTATACGAGCAGTACTTC. Its translation is CASSPSRTGLYEQYF.

The rearrangement uses TRBV7-2 and TRBJ2-7, with TRBD2 identical over 9 bases. With V trimmed by 6 bases and J by 3 bases, 9 bases remained unmatched. The germline V gene has CDR1 SGHTA and CDR2 FQGNSA. The CDR3 totals 15 residues. The CDR3 region has the DNA TGTGCCAGCAGTTTGCAGACTAGCGGATGCTACGAGCAGTACTTC. It yields the protein CASSLQTSGCYEQYF.